What follows are 25 T cell receptor beta chains derived from one specimen sequenced in a study of shared clonotypes between healthy human individuals. Measured with immunoSEQ multiplex PCR; TCRdb has only the in-frame clones, and not every one. Seen here are roughly 2.1 million clones, about 93% observed once, and the top ten hold under 2%. Naive CD8 cells were CD45RO-negative, positively selected for CCR7, excluding terminally differentiated effector memory CD45RA+ cells. What was sequenced was naive CD8+ T cells from PBMCs. These receptors were obtained from a man aged 18 to 29 in good health. Some clones in this sample may be carry-over from other donors' samples.

The V call is TRBV27, the J call TRBJ2-4; D is perhaps TRBD1 (6 bases). This CDR3 has 14 amino acids. CDR1 MNHEY and CDR2 SMNVEV come from the germline V gene (reference sequence). The V gene lost 6 bases and the J gene lost 1 base, with 10 bases spanning the gap. CDR3: CASRSQGAKNIQYF. The CDR3, as DNA: TGTGCCAGCAGGTCCCAGGGGGCCAAAAACATTCAGTACTTC.

V is TRBV18 and J is TRBJ2-5; TRBD2 aligns across 11 bases. The V segment lost 3 bases and the J segment 4 bases; nucleotides outside the gene matches: 7. Germline CDR1 KGHSH, CDR2 LQKENI. This CDR3 is built from 16 residues. Here the CDR3 reads CASSPTTSGSLETQYF. The CDR3 DNA is TGTGCCAGCTCACCGACAACTAGCGGGAGTTTAGAGACCCAGTACTTC.

This clone was seen only once. The V call is TRBV28, the J call TRBJ2-7, with 7 bases fitting TRBD1. Trimming removed 5 bases from V and 0 bases from J; junction bases left unmatched: 10. Germline-derived CDR1 and CDR2 are MDHEN and SYDVKM. This CDR3 region has 16 residues. CDR3 residues: CASSSLLTGNSYEQYF. In DNA, the CDR3 is TGTGCCAGCAGTAGTTTACTGACAGGGAACTCCTACGAGCAGTACTTC. Full variable domain (remainder filled in from reference TRBV28 and TRBJ2-7): DVKVTQSSRYLVKRTGEKVFLECVQDMDHENMFWYRQDPGLGLRLIYFSYDVKMKEKGDIPEGYSVSREKKERFSLILESASTNQTSMYLCASSSLLTGNSYEQYFGPGTRLTVT.

J is TRBJ2-1 and V is TRBV7-9; a weak D match, TRBD2 (6 bases). V lost 4 bases and J lost 7, with 14 bases in between. Germline V gene lookup returns CDR1 SEHNR and CDR2 FQNEAQ (reference sequence). The CDR3 is 14 amino acids. This CDR3 reads CASSSTRVENEQFF. DNA of the CDR3: TGTGCCAGCAGCTCGACTAGAGTAGAAAATGAGCAGTTCTTC.

The chain joins TRBV10-2 to TRBJ2-1; TRBD1 aligns across 9 bases. The germline V gene has CDR1 WSHSY and CDR2 SAAADI. Germline trimming cut 6 bases from V and 8 bases from J; bases unmatched to any gene: 11. There are 15 residues in the CDR3. CDR3 DNA sequence: TGCGCCAGCAGACAGTCCGGGACAGGGACATATGAGCAGTTCTTC. This encodes CASRQSGTGTYEQFF.

This clone has just a few counts. V gene TRBV29-1 combines with J gene TRBJ1-1; D may be TRBD1 (5 bases). The CDR3 spans 14 residues. Germline V gene sequence: CDR1 SQVTM, CDR2 ANQGSEA. Trimming cost V 3 bases and J 8 bases, with 19 bases left between them. The DNA for the CDR3 is TGCAGCGTTGACAGGGTGGAACGTAGGAGGGAAGCTTTCTTT. Translating gives CSVDRVERRREAFF.

The genes are TRBV5-6 and TRBJ2-2; no firm D call. The germline V gene encodes CDR1 SGHDT and CDR2 YYEEEE. This CDR3 region has 12 residues. The V end lost 0 bases, the J end lost 9 bases, and 6 bases lay between the germline ends. The CDR3 here is CASSLAPWELFF. The CDR3 bases are TGTGCCAGCAGCTTGGCGCCATGGGAGCTGTTTTTT.

The CDR3 DNA sequence: TGTGCCAGCAGCGGTGGACAGTCGAACACCGGGGAGCTGTTTTTT. Encoded protein: CASSGGQSNTGELFF. The chain has TRBV5-5 and TRBJ2-2; D is possibly TRBD1 (6 bases). The CDR3 is made up of 15 amino acids. The V gene lost 4 bases and the J gene lost 0 bases, with 10 bases spanning the gap. The germline V gene encodes CDR1 SGHKS and CDR2 YYEKEE (reference sequence). The variable domain in full, with the rest retrieved from reference TRBV5-5 and TRBJ2-2, is DAGVTQSPTHLIKTRGQQVTLRCSPISGHKSVSWYQQVLGQGPQFIFQYYEKEERGRGNFPDRFSARQFPNYSSELNVNALLLGDSALYLCASSGGQSNTGELFFGEGSRLTVL.

V and J are TRBV9 and TRBJ2-5; 11 bases are shared with TRBD2. Trimming removed 4 bases from V and 2 bases from J; junction bases left unmatched: 4. The V gene's germline CDR1 is SGDLS and CDR2 YYNGEE. This CDR3 has 15 residues. This chain's CDR3 is CASSTGLAAQETQYF. CDR3 DNA: TGTGCCAGCAGCACGGGACTAGCGGCTCAAGAGACCCAGTACTTC. Drawing the rest from reference TRBV9 and TRBJ2-5, the complete variable domain is DSGVTQTPKHLITATGQRVTLRCSPRSGDLSVYWYQQSLDQGLQFLIQYYNGEERAKGNILERFSAQQFPDLHSELNLSSLELGDSALYFCASSTGLAAQETQYFGPGTRLLVL.

The chain links TRBV6-5 to TRBJ1-5; D not certain. The CDR3 is made up of 15 amino acids. The V end was cut by 0 bases, the J end by 2 bases, with 8 bases between. Per the germline V gene, CDR1 is MNHEY and CDR2 is SVGAGI. CDR3 amino acids: CASSYSSPGNQPQHF. The CDR3 DNA is TGTGCCAGCAGTTACTCGAGTCCCGGCAATCAGCCCCAGCATTTT.

This clone was seen a handful of times. This chain links TRBV27 with TRBJ2-2; D remains ambiguous. V was clipped by 5 bases and J by 4 bases, with 11 bases between them. The CDR3 has 14 amino acids. The germline V gene has CDR1 MNHEY and CDR2 SMNVEV (reference sequence). CDR3 nucleotide sequence: TGTGCCAGCAGTCCACTCCCTACCACCGGGGAGCTGTTTTTT. Translation gives CASSPLPTTGELFF.

In this sample, this clone turned up a few times. This sample includes further DNA sequences coding for the same CDR3. This sequence joins TRBV19 and TRBJ2-7, with D unresolved. Germline CDR1 is LNHDA and CDR2 is SQIVND (reference sequence). Trimming stripped 1 base from V and 0 bases from J, with 4 bases between. This CDR3 has 13 amino acids. CDR3 sequence reads: CASSIGGSYEQYF. CDR3 DNA: TGTGCCAGTAGTATAGGGGGCTCCTACGAGCAGTACTTC.

The chain uses TRBV10-3 and TRBJ2-2; D may match TRBD1 or TRBD2 (5 bases each). This CDR3 region has 16 residues. V was shortened by 6 bases and J by 0 bases, with 14 bases between the two germline ends. Germline loops: CDR1 ENHRY, CDR2 SYGVKD. The CDR3 DNA follows: TGTGCCATCAGCTGGTTGGGACGAACGAACACCGGGGAGCTGTTTTTT. This encodes CAISWLGRTNTGELFF.

The V call is TRBV5-1, the J call TRBJ2-2, with 9 bases that match TRBD2. Germline V gene data show CDR1 as SGHRS and CDR2 as YFSETQ. This CDR3 spans 17 amino acids. V trimming: 1 base; J trimming: 4 bases; junction bases outside the gene matches: 8. The CDR3 region is CASSLTSGPPGTGELFF. CDR3 in DNA: TGCGCCAGCAGCTTGACTAGCGGGCCGCCAGGCACCGGGGAGCTGTTTTTT.

With regard to this clone: This CDR3 is also generated by other DNA sequences in the sample. The chain employs TRBV5-6 and TRBJ2-1; D is unresolved. This CDR3 contains 12 residues. From germline, CDR1 is SGHDT and CDR2 YYEEEE. V lost 2 bases, J lost 6 bases, and 6 bases lay in between. CDR3 amino acids: CASSFLGNEQFF. The CDR3 nucleotides are TGTGCCAGCAGCTTTCTAGGCAATGAGCAGTTCTTC. Full variable domain (remainder filled in from reference TRBV5-6 and TRBJ2-1): DAGVTQSPTHLIKTRGQQVTLRCSPKSGHDTVSWYQQALGQGPQFIFQYYEEEERQRGNFPDRFSGHQFPNYSSELNVNALLLGDSALYLCASSFLGNEQFFGPGTRLTVL.

This chain links TRBV5-1 with TRBJ2-1; 8 nucleotides line up with TRBD1. With 5 bases clipped from V and 4 bases from J, the junction kept 2 bases outside the gene matches. The CDR3 contains 13 residues. Germline V lookup: CDR1 SGHRS, CDR2 YFSETQ. CDR3 in amino acids: CASRTGDYNEQFF. CDR3 DNA: TGCGCCAGCAGGACAGGGGATTACAATGAGCAGTTCTTC.

This chain uses TRBV2 with TRBJ2-7, with 8 nucleotides matching TRBD2. The CDR3 spans 15 residues. J gave up 0 bases and V 4 bases, and 5 bases lay outside the gene matches. Germline V CDR1 and CDR2: SNHLY, FYNNEI. The CDR3 nucleotides are TGTGCCAGCAGTGTCGGGAGGGCGAGCTCCTACGAGCAGTACTTC. It codes for CASSVGRASSYEQYF.

The chain carries TRBV7-2 and TRBJ2-7; D remains ambiguous. The germline V and J ends were trimmed by 3 bases and 2 bases, with 8 bases remaining between them. CDR1 is SGHTA, CDR2 FQGNSA, per germline. The CDR3 is made up of 13 amino acids. In DNA, the CDR3 is TGTGCCAGCAGCTTGGCGGCACCCTACGAGCAGTACTTC. This codes for CASSLAAPYEQYF. Full variable domain (missing parts from reference TRBV7-2 and TRBJ2-7): GAGVSQSPSNKVTEKGKDVELRCDPISGHTALYWYRQSLGQGLEFLIYFQGNSAPDKSGLPSDRFSAERTGGSVSTLTIQRTQQEDSAVYLCASSLAAPYEQYFGPGTRLTVT.

The CDR3 reads CASSLLDSLYEQYF. For the CDR3, the DNA is TGTGCCAGCAGCTTACTAGACAGTCTGTACGAGCAGTACTTC. The rearrangement uses TRBV11-2 and TRBJ2-7; D is possibly TRBD1 (5 bases). The CDR3 extends over 14 amino acids. Germline V CDR1 and CDR2: SGHAT, FQNNGV. V was cut by 2 bases and J by 4 bases, with 12 bases left in between.

The chain has TRBV30 and TRBJ2-7, with 9 bases aligning to TRBD1. After removal of 3 bases from V and 4 bases from J, the junction contained 7 bases not matched to a gene. The CDR3 runs 14 residues. CDR1 and CDR2 (germline): GTSNPN, SVGIG (reference sequence). The CDR3 reads CAWRDRGSWYEQYF. In DNA form, the CDR3 reads TGTGCCTGGAGAGACAGGGGGTCGTGGTACGAGCAGTACTTC.

The rearrangement joins TRBV4-2 to TRBJ1-2, with no clear D. This CDR3 spans 16 amino acids. Trimming pared 5 bases from V and 4 bases from J, leaving 20 bases between. In germline, CDR1 is LGHNA, CDR2 YNFKEQ. The CDR3 DNA sequence: TGTGCCAGCAGCATGTCCACCAAAGGAAAGACCTATGGCTACACCTTC. Translated: CASSMSTKGKTYGYTF.

The rearrangement uses TRBV9 and TRBJ1-2, with TRBD1 matching over 7 bases. Unmatched junction bases numbered 12, after V lost 0 bases and J lost 7 bases. CDR1 is SGDLS and CDR2 is YYNGEE in the germline V gene. This CDR3 contains 16 residues. The chain's CDR3 is CASSVVDRMESGGYTF. Here the CDR3 DNA reads TGTGCCAGCAGCGTAGTGGACAGGATGGAATCAGGTGGCTACACCTTC.

J is TRBJ2-1 and V is TRBV7-3; D gene ambiguous. Germline CDR1 and CDR2: SGHTA and FQGTGA. Trimming pared 5 bases from V and 0 bases from J, leaving 11 bases between. CDR3 length: 15 amino acids. The CDR3 DNA sequence: TGTGCCAGCAGCATAGACGGTAGCTCCTACAATGAGCAGTTCTTC. Protein product: CASSIDGSSYNEQFF.

This chain links TRBV4-2 with TRBJ2-2, with 8 bases that match TRBD2. The CDR3 length is 16 residues. Trimming took 0 bases from V and 7 from J; bases not matched to a gene: 7. In germline, CDR1 is LGHNA, CDR2 YNFKEQ. The CDR3 nucleotides read TGTGCCAGCAGCCAAGATTTAGCGGGACCCATCGGGGAGCTGTTTTTT. It is translated as CASSQDLAGPIGELFF.

The chain carries TRBV5-4 and TRBJ2-7; D gene unclear. The CDR3 is 15 residues long. Germline V gene data show CDR1 as SGHNT and CDR2 as YYREEE (reference sequence). The germline V and J ends were trimmed by 4 bases and 5 bases, with 19 bases remaining between them. The CDR3 region is CASSSLSDQVDEQYF. The CDR3 DNA sequence: TGTGCCAGCAGCAGCTTGTCCGATCAGGTAGACGAGCAGTACTTC.